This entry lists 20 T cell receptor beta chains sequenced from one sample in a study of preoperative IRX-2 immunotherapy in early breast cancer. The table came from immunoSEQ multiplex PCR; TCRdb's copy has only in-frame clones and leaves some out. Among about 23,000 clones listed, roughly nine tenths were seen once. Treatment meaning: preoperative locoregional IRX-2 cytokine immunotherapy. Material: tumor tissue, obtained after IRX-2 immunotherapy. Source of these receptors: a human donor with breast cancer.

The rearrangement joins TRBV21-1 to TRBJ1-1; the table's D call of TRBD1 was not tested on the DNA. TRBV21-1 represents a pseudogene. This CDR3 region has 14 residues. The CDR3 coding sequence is TGTGCCAGCAGTGGGGACAGGGGGAACACTGAAGCTTTCTTT. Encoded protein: CASSGDRGNTEAFF.

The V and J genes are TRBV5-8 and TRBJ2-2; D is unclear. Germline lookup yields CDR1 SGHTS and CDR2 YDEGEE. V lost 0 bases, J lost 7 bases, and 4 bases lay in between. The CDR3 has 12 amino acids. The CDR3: CASSLEFGELFF. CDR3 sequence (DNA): TGTGCCAGCAGCTTGGAGTTCGGGGAGCTGTTTTTT.

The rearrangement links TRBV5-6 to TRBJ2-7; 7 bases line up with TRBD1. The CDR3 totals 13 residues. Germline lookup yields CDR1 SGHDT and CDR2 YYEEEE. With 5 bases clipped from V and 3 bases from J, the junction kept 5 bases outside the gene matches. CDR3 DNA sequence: TGTGCCAGCAGAGGACAGGCTCTCTACGAGCAGTACTTC. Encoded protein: CASRGQALYEQYF.

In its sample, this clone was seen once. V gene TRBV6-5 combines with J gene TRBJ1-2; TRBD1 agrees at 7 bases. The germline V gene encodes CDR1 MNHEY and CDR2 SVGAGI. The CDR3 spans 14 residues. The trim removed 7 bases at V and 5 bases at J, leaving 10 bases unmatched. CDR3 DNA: TGTGCCAGCACCCCCTCAGGGGGAGGGTATGGCTACACCTTC. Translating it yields CASTPSGGGYGYTF.

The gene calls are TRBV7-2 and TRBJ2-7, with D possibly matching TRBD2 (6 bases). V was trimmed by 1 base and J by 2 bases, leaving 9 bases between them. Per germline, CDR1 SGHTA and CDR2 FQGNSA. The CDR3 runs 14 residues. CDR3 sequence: CASSLEAGPYEQYF. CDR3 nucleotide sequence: TGTGCCAGCAGCTTAGAAGCGGGCCCCTACGAGCAGTACTTC.

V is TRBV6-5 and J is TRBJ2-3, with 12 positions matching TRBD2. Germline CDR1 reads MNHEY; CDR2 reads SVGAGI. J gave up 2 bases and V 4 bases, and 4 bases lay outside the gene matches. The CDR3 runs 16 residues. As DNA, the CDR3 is TGTGCCAGCAGTTCCTGGACTAGCGGGGACACAGATACGCAGTATTTT. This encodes CASSSWTSGDTDTQYF.

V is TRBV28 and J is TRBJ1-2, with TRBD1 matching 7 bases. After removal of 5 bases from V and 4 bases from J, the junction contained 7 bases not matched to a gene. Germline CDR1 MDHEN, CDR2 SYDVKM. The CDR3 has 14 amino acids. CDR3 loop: CASSTLTGFYGYTF. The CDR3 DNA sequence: TGTGCCAGCAGTACCCTGACAGGGTTCTATGGCTACACCTTC.

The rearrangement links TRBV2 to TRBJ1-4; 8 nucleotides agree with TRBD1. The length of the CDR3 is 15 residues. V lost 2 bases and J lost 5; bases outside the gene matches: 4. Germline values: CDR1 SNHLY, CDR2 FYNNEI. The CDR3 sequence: CASSETQGVNEKLFF. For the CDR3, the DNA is TGTGCCAGCAGTGAAACACAGGGGGTGAATGAAAAACTGTTTTTT.

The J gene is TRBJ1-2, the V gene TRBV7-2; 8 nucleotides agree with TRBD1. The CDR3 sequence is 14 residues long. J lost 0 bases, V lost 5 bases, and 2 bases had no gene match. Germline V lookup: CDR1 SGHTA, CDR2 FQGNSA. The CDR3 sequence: CASSKQGANYGYTF. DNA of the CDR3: TGTGCCAGCAGCAAACAGGGGGCTAACTATGGCTACACCTTC.

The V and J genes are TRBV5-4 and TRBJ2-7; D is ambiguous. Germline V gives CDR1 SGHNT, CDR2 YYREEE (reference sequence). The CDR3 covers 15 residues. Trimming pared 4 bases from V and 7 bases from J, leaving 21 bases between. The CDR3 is CASSHEALLSQEQYF. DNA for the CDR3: TGTGCCAGCAGCCACGAGGCCCTATTATCGCAGGAGCAGTACTTC. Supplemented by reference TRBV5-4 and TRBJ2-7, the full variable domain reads ETGVTQSPTHLIKTRGQQVTLRCSSQSGHNTVSWYQQALGQGPQFIFQYYREEENGRGNFPPRFSGLQFPNYSSELNVNALELDDSALYLCASSHEALLSQEQYFGPGTRLTVT.

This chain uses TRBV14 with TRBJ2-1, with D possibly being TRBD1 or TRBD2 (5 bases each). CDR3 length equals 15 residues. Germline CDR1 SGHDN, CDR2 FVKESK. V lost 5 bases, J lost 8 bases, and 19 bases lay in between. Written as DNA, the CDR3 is TGTGCCAGCAGCTCTGGTTTTGGGGGAGTGTATGAGCAGTTCTTC. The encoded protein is CASSSGFGGVYEQFF.

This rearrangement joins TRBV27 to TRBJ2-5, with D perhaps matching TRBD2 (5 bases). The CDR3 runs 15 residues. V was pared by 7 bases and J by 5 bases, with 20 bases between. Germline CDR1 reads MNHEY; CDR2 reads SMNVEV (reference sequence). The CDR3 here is CASTKTPEVAETQYF. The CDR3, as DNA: TGTGCCAGCACCAAAACACCGGAGGTTGCCGAGACCCAGTACTTC.

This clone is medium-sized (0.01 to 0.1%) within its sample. The CDR3 reads CASSEGSHTGELFF. As DNA, the CDR3 is TGTGCCAGCAGTGAAGGTTCCCACACCGGGGAGCTGTTTTTT. The genes are TRBV25-1 and TRBJ2-2; no definite D call. The CDR3 covers 14 residues. V dropped 2 bases and J dropped 3 bases, with 7 bases sitting between them. Germline V gene lookup returns CDR1 MGHDK and CDR2 SYGVNS. The full variable domain, its missing parts supplied by reference TRBV25-1 and TRBJ2-2, is EADIYQTPRYLVIGTGKKITLECSQTMGHDKMYWYQQDPGMELHLIHYSYGVNSTEKGDLSSESTVSRIRTEHFPLTLESARPSHTSQYLCASSEGSHTGELFFGEGSRLTVL.

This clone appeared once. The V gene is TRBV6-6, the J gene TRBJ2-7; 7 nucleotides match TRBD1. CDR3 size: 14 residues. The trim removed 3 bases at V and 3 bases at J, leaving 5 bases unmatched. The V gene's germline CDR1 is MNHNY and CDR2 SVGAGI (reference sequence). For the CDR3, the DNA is TGTGCCAGCAGTTATGCGGCAGGGGGCTACGAGCAGTACTTC. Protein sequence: CASSYAAGGYEQYF.

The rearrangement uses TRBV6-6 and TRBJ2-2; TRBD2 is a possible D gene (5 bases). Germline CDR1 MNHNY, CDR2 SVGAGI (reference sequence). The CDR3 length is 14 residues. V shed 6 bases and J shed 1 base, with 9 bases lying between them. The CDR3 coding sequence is TGTGCCAGCAGCCGGACTGTGAACACCGGGGAGCTGTTTTTT. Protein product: CASSRTVNTGELFF.

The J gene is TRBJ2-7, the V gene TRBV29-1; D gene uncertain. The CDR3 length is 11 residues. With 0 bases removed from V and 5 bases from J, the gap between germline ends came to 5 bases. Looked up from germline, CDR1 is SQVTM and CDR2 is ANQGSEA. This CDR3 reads CSVEEVDEQYF. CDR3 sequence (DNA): TGCAGCGTTGAAGAAGTCGACGAGCAGTACTTC.

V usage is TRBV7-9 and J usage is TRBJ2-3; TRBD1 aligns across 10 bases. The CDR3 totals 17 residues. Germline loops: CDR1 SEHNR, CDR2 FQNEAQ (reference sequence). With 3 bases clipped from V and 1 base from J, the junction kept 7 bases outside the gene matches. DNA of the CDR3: TGTGCCAGCAGCTTTGGTGTGGGGACAGGGGGCACAGATACGCAGTATTTT. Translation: CASSFGVGTGGTDTQYF.

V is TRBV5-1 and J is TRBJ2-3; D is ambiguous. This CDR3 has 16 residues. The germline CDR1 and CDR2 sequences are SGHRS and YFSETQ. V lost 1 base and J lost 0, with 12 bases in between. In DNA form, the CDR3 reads TGCGCCAGCAGCTTGCAAGGATTCCTTAGCACAGATACGCAGTATTTT. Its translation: CASSLQGFLSTDTQYF.

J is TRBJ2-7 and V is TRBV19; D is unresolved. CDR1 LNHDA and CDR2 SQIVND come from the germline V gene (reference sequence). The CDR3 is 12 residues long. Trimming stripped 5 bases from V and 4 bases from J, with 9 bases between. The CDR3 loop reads CASSQSGYEQYF. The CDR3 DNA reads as TGTGCCAGTAGTCAATCTGGGTACGAGCAGTACTTC.

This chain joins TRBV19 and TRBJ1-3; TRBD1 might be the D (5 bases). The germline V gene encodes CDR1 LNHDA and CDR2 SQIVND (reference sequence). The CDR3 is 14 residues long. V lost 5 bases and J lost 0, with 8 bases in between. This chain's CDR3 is CASSRQFSGNTIYF. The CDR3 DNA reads TGTGCCAGTAGTCGACAGTTCTCTGGAAACACCATATATTTT. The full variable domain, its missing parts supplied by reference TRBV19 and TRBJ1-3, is DGGITQSPKYLFRKEGQNVTLSCEQNLNHDAMYWYRQDPGQGLRLIYYSQIVNDFQKGDIAEGYSVSREKKESFPLTVTSAQKNPTAFYLCASSRQFSGNTIYFGEGSWLTVV.